The rows below give T cell receptor beta chains drawn from one sample of a study of blood T cell repertoires in COVID-19. Measured with immunoSEQ multiplex PCR; TCRdb has only the in-frame clones, and not every one. Among about 200,000 clones, approximately 80% were seen once, and the ten largest hold around 14%. Sequenced: peripheral blood. Receptors were obtained from a human donor in a cohort sampled during active COVID-19. Each CDR3 is given with its conserved first and last residue. D genes are given only for firm matches. Some rows have no size entry. The others give once, few or many, or a class for an expanded clone.

>TRBD1|TRBJ2-5|.|TRBV19
TGTGCCAGTAGTGGGCCCGGGACAGGGCTACAAGAGACCCAGTACTTC
CASSGPGTGLQETQYF
>TRBD1|TRBJ1-3|once|TRBV6-5
TGTGCCAGCAGTTCGGACAGGTTCTCTGGAAACACCATATATTTT
CASSSDRFSGNTIYF
>.|TRBJ2-3|many|TRBV4-1
TGCGCCAGCAGTCAAGCCCCCGCCGGTCCAGATACGCAGTATTTT
CASSQAPAGPDTQYF
>TRBD2|TRBJ2-5|.|TRBV3-1/TRBV3-2
TGTGCCAGCAGCCAAGCGGGAGGGGTACAAGAGACCCAGTACTTC
CASSQAGGVQETQYF
>TRBD2|TRBJ2-3|.|TRBV7-2
TGTGCCAGCAGCCCCAGACTAGCGGGAGTGGCAGATACGCAGTATTTT
CASSPRLAGVADTQYF
>.|TRBJ2-2|.|TRBV15
TGTGCCACCAGCCTTGGGGGGTTTAACACCGGGGAGCTGTTTTTT
CATSLGGFNTGELFF
>.|TRBJ1-1|.|TRBV18
TGTGCCAGCTCATCAGACAATATACCGAACACTGAAGCTTTCTTT
CASSSDNIPNTEAFF
>.|TRBJ1-1|once|TRBV19
TGTGCCAGTAGTCTGGGGGGGGGTGCAGCTTTCTTT
CASSLGGGAAFF
>.|TRBJ1-5|.|TRBV2
TGTGCCAGCAGCGAACCCGACAGGAAAAATCAGCCCCAGCATTTT
CASSEPDRKNQPQHF
>.|TRBJ2-7|.|TRBV7-6
TGTGCCAGCAGCTTACAAGCCTACCTTACGACCGACAAGCAGTACTTC
CASSLQAYLTTDKQYF
>.|TRBJ2-3|once|TRBV29-1
TGCAGCGTTGCGGGTCTGCGGGATGGGTCAGATACGCAGTATTTT
CSVAGLRDGSDTQYF
>.|TRBJ2-4|.|TRBV21-1
TGTGCCAGCAGCAAACCTAGACAGGGTGGTTTAGTAAAGCCAAAAAACATTCAGTACTTC
CASSKPRQGGLVKPKNIQYF
>TRBD2|TRBJ2-1|.|TRBV29-1
TGCAGCGTGGGACCCGGGACTAGCTCCTACAATGAGCAGTTCTTC
CSVGPGTSSYNEQFF
>.|TRBJ2-7|.|TRBV4-2
TGTGCCAGCAGCCTGGGAGGGGGGAGCCCCGGAGGGCAGTACTTC
CASSLGGGSPGGQYF
>.|TRBJ2-5|.|TRBV21-1
TGTGCCAGCAGCAAAGAGAATAGAGACGGGGAGACCCAGTACTTC
CASSKENRDGETQYF
>TRBD1|TRBJ1-2|.|TRBV28
TGTGCCAGCAGTGACACCGGGACAGCCTTTGTCTTC
CASSDTGTAFVF
>.|TRBJ2-6|.|TRBV28
TGTGCCAGCAGTTTCGTCGACAGCTCTGGGGCCAACGTCCTGACTTTC
CASSFVDSSGANVLTF
>TRBD1|TRBJ2-1|.|TRBV11-2
TGTGCCAGCAGCTTAGATAAAGGGGGCTGGAATGAGCAGTTCTTC
CASSLDKGGWNEQFF
>TRBD2|TRBJ2-2|once|TRBV5-5
TGTGCCAGCAGCTCAGTAGCGGGCCGGAACACCGGGGAGCTGTTTTTT
CASSSVAGRNTGELFF
>.|TRBJ1-2|once|TRBV27
TGTGCCAGCAGTACTACAGGGAGAAGTAACTATGGCTACACCTTC
CASSTTGRSNYGYTF
>.|TRBJ1-1|.|TRBV3-1/TRBV3-2
TGTGCCAGCAGCCAAAAAGCGGCGGTCACTGAAGCTTTCTTT
CASSQKAAVTEAFF
>.|TRBJ2-2|.|TRBV6-2/TRBV6-3
TGTGCCAGCAGTTACACGGTCACCGGGGAGCTGTTTTTT
CASSYTVTGELFF
>.|TRBJ2-7|.|TRBV18
TGTGCCAGCTCACCACGACAGGACTTTGGCGAGCAGTACTTC
CASSPRQDFGEQYF
>.|TRBJ2-5|.|TRBV29-1
TGCAGCGTTGACGGACAGAACCAAGAGACCCAGTACTTC
CSVDGQNQETQYF
>TRBD2|TRBJ2-1|.|TRBV9
TGTGCCAGCAGCCCCCGGACTAGCGTCTACAATGAGCAGTTCTTC
CASSPRTSVYNEQFF
>TRBD1|TRBJ1-2|few|TRBV2
TGTGCCAGCAGCCCGACAGGGGGCGTCCATGGCTACACCTTC
CASSPTGGVHGYTF
>TRBD2|TRBJ2-1|.|TRBV15
TGTGCCACCAGCGAAAGACTAGCCTCCTCCTACAATGAGCAGTTCTTC
CATSERLASSYNEQFF
>.|TRBJ1-6|.|TRBV3-1/TRBV3-2
TGTGCCAGCAGCCAAGTGGGGGGGCAGAATTCACCCCTCCACTTT
CASSQVGGQNSPLHF
>.|TRBJ2-6|.|TRBV3-1/TRBV3-2
TGTGCCAGCAGCCAAGGCCCAGCGGGCCACTCTGGGGCCAACGTCCTGACTTTC
CASSQGPAGHSGANVLTF
>TRBD1|TRBJ2-2|once|TRBV5-6
TGTGCCAGCAGCATTTACAGGGGCGCCGGGGAGCTGTTTTTT
CASSIYRGAGELFF
>.|TRBJ2-3|.|TRBV4-1
TGCGCCAGCAGCCATCCCCGGGGTGTGGATACGCAGTATTTT
CASSHPRGVDTQYF
>TRBD2|TRBJ2-3|.|TRBV5-1
TGCGCCAGCAGCTCAAAGCCAGCGGGGCCTCCCACAGATACGCAGTATTTT
CASSSKPAGPPTDTQYF